The 17 T cell receptor beta chains presented below share a single source sample, sequenced in a study of memory CD4+ T cells and cytomegalovirus serostatus (dated by TCRdb to the late 2010s). Libraries were made using the immunoSEQ multiplex PCR assay. TCRdb retrieved this table from immuneACCESS and kept in-frame rearrangements only. Not all clones are present; in checked studies, unresolved V genes account for under half, and no reason is known for the remainder. Present in this sample are about 61,000 clones, around 83% of which were seen just once. The ten largest clones take up roughly 0.9% of the sample. Single viable CD3+CD4+CD8-CD45RO+ cells were sorted as memory CD4+ T cells on a FACSAria II. Sequencing used memory CD4+ T cells from blood. These receptors originate from an adult in good health and CMV-seronegative.

The chain joins TRBV6-1 to TRBJ2-2, with D uncertain. The CDR3 is 12 residues long. Trimming stripped 7 bases from V and 7 bases from J, with 10 bases between. Looked up from germline, CDR1 is MNHNS and CDR2 is SASEGT. The CDR3 sequence is CASTREVGELFF. CDR3 DNA sequence: TGTGCCAGCACGAGAGAAGTCGGGGAGCTGTTTTTT.

J is TRBJ2-7 and V is TRBV7-9; TRBD1 matches at 8 bases. Germline V gene data show CDR1 as SEHNR and CDR2 as FQNEAQ (reference sequence). With 5 bases clipped from V and 3 bases from J, the junction kept 12 bases outside the gene matches. The CDR3 is 16 residues long. The CDR3 DNA is TGTGCCAGCAGCCCCCTGGGTGGGACAGGCTTCTACGAGCAGTACTTC. Amino acid sequence: CASSPLGGTGFYEQYF.

CDR3 amino acids: CASSFGTGGLDTQYF. CDR3 DNA: TGTGCCAGCAGCTTTGGGACAGGGGGGCTAGATACGCAGTATTTT. The chain recombines TRBV7-6 with TRBJ2-3, with 11 nucleotides matching TRBD1. CDR3 length: 15 residues. Germline-derived CDR1 and CDR2 are SGHVS and FNYEAQ. V was clipped by 3 bases and J by 5 bases; unmatched bases: 4.

This chain joins TRBV11-2 and TRBJ2-7; D not resolved. This CDR3 contains 12 residues. Trimming left V 5 bases short and J 6 bases short, with 11 bases between. Looked up from germline, CDR1 is SGHAT and CDR2 is FQNNGV. The CDR3 DNA is TGTGCCAGCAGCCCACCCGGTTCCGAGCAGTACTTC. Its translation is CASSPPGSEQYF.

The gene calls are TRBV4-1 and TRBJ1-1, with a tentative D call TRBD1 (6 bases). Germline V gene lookup returns CDR1 MGHRA and CDR2 YSYEKL. The CDR3 is made up of 16 amino acids. Trimming shortened V by 2 bases and J by 6 bases, and 19 bases separated the two germline ends. The chain's CDR3 is CASSQPRGPGEPEAFF. The CDR3, as DNA: TGCGCCAGCAGCCAACCCCGGGGGCCCGGGGAGCCTGAAGCTTTCTTT.

V is TRBV4-1 and J is TRBJ2-3; 9 bases agree with TRBD2. Germline CDR1 reads MGHRA; CDR2 reads YSYEKL. With V trimmed by 3 bases and J by 0 bases, 13 bases remained unmatched. This CDR3 has 19 amino acids. CDR3 coding DNA: TGCGCCAGCAGCCATCCCGGACTAGCGCAGGCCCCTAGCACAGATACGCAGTATTTT. Translating gives CASSHPGLAQAPSTDTQYF.

The J gene is TRBJ2-1, the V gene TRBV7-3, with a weak D call TRBD1 (5 bases). The ends were cut back, 1 base at V and 0 bases at J, with 16 bases in the middle. CDR1 is SGHTA and CDR2 is FQGTGA in the germline V gene. The CDR3 is 18 amino acids. CDR3 DNA: TGTGCCAGCAGCTTAATGGGCGGACATGGGATCTCCTACAATGAGCAGTTCTTC. Its translation: CASSLMGGHGISYNEQFF.

The chain employs TRBV7-9 and TRBJ1-2, with D maybe TRBD1 (6 bases). Germline V lookup: CDR1 SEHNR, CDR2 FQNEAQ (reference sequence). V gave up 1 base and J gave up 4 bases, with 13 bases separating them. This CDR3 is built from 15 residues. The CDR3 nucleotides read TGTGCCAGCAGCTTAGGAGGTAGGGGGAGCTATGGCTACACCTTC. It codes for CASSLGGRGSYGYTF.

The chain carries TRBV11-2 and TRBJ1-4, with 7 bases that match TRBD1. CDR1 SGHAT and CDR2 FQNNGV come from the germline V gene. V was pared by 6 bases and J by 5 bases, with 9 bases of the junction left unmatched. The CDR3 has 15 residues. The CDR3 here is CASSSQGRGNEKLFF. CDR3 coding DNA: TGTGCCAGCAGTTCACAGGGGAGAGGAAATGAAAAACTGTTTTTT.

The chain uses TRBV5-6 and TRBJ2-1; TRBD2 might be the D (5 bases). Germline V CDR1 and CDR2: SGHDT, YYEEEE. V shed 7 bases and J shed 3 bases, with 17 bases lying between them. This CDR3 spans 15 amino acids. CDR3 DNA sequence: TGTGCCAGCGGCTGGCGATCCAGCGGCTACAATGAGCAGTTCTTC. This codes for CASGWRSSGYNEQFF.

The chain employs TRBV19 and TRBJ2-1; 13 bases agree with TRBD2. Germline assignment: CDR1 LNHDA and CDR2 SQIVND (reference sequence). The junction had 2 bases not matched to a gene; V was cut back by 1 base and J by 2 bases. This CDR3 region has 17 residues. DNA of the CDR3: TGTGCCAGTAGTATAGGGACTAGCGGGAGCACCTACAATGAGCAGTTCTTC. This encodes CASSIGTSGSTYNEQFF.

Here the CDR3 reads CASSLGRGWAAYNEQFF. The CDR3, as DNA: TGTGCCAGCAGCTTAGGCAGAGGGTGGGCCGCCTACAATGAGCAGTTCTTC. The genes are TRBV7-8 and TRBJ2-1; a weak D match, TRBD2 (5 bases). The CDR3 loop spans 17 amino acids. Germline CDR1 is SGHVS and CDR2 is FQNEAQ. V gave up 1 base and J gave up 2 bases, with 15 bases separating them.

This sequence joins TRBV6-1 and TRBJ1-1; perhaps TRBD1 as D (5 bases). CDR3 length: 13 amino acids. CDR1 and CDR2 from the germline V gene are MNHNS and SASEGT. Trimming cost V 10 bases and J 5 bases, with 17 bases left between them. The CDR3 DNA reads TGTGCCACCTGTAGAAGGGGTGGAACTGAAGCTTTCTTT. Protein: CATCRRGGTEAFF.

The CDR3: CASTRGGTGANVLTF. The CDR3 DNA reads as TGTGCCAGCACCCGGGGGGGGACTGGGGCCAACGTCCTGACTTTC. The chain recombines TRBV27 with TRBJ2-6, with 8 bases that match TRBD2. The CDR3 consists of 15 residues. Unmatched junction bases numbered 4, after V lost 7 bases and J lost 2 bases. CDR1 MNHEY and CDR2 SMNVEV come from the germline V gene (reference sequence).

Written as DNA, the CDR3 is TGTGCCAGCAGCTTAAGCGGCAACAATGAGCAGTTCTTC. It codes for CASSLSGNNEQFF. The J gene is TRBJ2-1, the V gene TRBV7-3; D gene ambiguous. V lost 1 base and J lost 5, with 6 bases in between. CDR1 is SGHTA, CDR2 FQGTGA, per germline. The CDR3 covers 13 residues.

The chain couples TRBV25-1 to TRBJ2-5; 8 bases line up with TRBD2. The junction had 11 bases not matched to a gene; V was cut back by 2 bases and J by 3 bases. There are 17 residues in the CDR3. CDR1 and CDR2 (germline): MGHDK, SYGVNS. CDR3 coding DNA: TGTGCCAGCAGTGAACAGTACTGGCGGGGGGCTAAAGAGACCCAGTACTTC. It yields the protein CASSEQYWRGAKETQYF. The entire variable domain, with the rest obtained from reference TRBV25-1 and TRBJ2-5, is as follows: EADIYQTPRYLVIGTGKKITLECSQTMGHDKMYWYQQDPGMELHLIHYSYGVNSTEKGDLSSESTVSRIRTEHFPLTLESARPSHTSQYLCASSEQYWRGAKETQYFGPGTRLLVL.

The chain uses TRBV4-1 and TRBJ1-3, with D maybe TRBD1 (5 bases). The length of the CDR3 is 17 residues. Germline V gene sequence: CDR1 MGHRA, CDR2 YSYEKL. Trimming took off 2 bases at V and 4 bases at J, with 18 bases between the two ends. CDR3 DNA: TGCGCCAGCAGCCAACTTGGGACTCGCACCCGGGGAAACACCATATATTTT. It encodes CASSQLGTRTRGNTIYF.